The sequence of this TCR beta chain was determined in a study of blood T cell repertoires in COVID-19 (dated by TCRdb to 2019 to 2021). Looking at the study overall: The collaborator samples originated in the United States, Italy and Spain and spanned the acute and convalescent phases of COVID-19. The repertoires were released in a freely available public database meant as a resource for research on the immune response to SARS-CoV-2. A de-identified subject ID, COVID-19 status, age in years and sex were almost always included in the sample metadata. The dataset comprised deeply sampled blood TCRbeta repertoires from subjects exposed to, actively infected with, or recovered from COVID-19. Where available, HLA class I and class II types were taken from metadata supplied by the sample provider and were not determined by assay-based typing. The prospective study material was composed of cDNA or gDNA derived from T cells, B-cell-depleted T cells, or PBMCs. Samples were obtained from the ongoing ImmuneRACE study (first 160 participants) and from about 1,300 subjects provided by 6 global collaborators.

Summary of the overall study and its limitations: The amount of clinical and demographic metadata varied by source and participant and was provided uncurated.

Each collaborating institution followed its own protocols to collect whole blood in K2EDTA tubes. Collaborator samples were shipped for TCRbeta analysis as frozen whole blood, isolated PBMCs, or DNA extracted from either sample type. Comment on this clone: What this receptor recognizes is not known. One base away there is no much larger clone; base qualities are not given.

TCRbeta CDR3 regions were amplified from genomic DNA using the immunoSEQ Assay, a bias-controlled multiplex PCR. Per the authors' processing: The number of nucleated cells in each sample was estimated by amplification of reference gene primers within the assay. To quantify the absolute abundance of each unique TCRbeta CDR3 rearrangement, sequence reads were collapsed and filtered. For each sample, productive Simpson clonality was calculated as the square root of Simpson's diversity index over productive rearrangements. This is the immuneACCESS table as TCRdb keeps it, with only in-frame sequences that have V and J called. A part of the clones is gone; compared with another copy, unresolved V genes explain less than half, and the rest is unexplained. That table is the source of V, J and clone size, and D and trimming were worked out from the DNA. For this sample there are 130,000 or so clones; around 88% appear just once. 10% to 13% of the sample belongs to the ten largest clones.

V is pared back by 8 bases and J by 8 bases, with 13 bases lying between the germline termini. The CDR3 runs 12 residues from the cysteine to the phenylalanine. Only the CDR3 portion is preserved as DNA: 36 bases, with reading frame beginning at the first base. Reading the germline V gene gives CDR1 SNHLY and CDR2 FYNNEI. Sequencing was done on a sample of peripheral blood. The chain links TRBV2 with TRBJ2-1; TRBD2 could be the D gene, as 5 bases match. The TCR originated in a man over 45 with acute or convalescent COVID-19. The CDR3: CASRVGVDEQFF. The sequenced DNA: TGTGCCAGCCGGGTCGGGGTCGATGAGCAGTTCTTC.